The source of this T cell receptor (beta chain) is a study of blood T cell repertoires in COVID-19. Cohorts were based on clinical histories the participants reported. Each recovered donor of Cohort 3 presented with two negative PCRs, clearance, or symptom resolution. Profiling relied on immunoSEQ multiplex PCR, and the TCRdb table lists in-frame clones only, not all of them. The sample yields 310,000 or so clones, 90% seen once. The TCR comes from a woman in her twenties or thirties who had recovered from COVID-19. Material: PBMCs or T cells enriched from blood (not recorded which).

The CDR3 coding sequence is TGTGCCAGTAGTATATCGGACATCAGACTAGCGGGAGGTCCCGGGGAGCTGTTTTTT. Translation: CASSISDIRLAGGPGELFF. The chain is built from TRBV19 and TRBJ2-2; the match to TRBD2 covers 13 bases. Trimming at V came to 2 bases and at J to 6 bases, leaving 12 bases not matched to a gene. In germline, CDR1 is LNHDA, CDR2 SQIVND (reference sequence). The CDR3 covers 19 residues.